Following are 27 T cell receptor beta chains from one sample sequenced in a study of CD8+ T cells in alopecia areata. Extraction and reverse transcription of RNA yielded cDNA as the sequencing template. TCRdb's copy holds only in-frame clones and misses some; the assay was immunoSEQ multiplex PCR. The profile shows 150,000 or so clones, 40% to 50% of them singletons. The specimen sequenced was CD4+ T cells sorted from blood. The receptors were sampled from a human donor with alopecia areata.

In this sample, this clone turned up a few times. This chain uses TRBV7-9 with TRBJ2-7; D call uncertain. The V and J ends lost 3 bases and 1 base respectively, with 7 bases between them. The CDR3 runs to 13 residues. Germline V gene sequence: CDR1 SEHNR, CDR2 FQNEAQ (reference sequence). CDR3 DNA sequence: TGTGCCAGCAGCTTTTCCACATCCTACGAGCAGTACTTC. It specifies CASSFSTSYEQYF.

The CDR3 loop is CASSPGTSGSLRSYEQYF. DNA of the CDR3: TGCGCCAGCAGCCCAGGGACTAGCGGGAGCTTGAGGTCCTACGAGCAGTACTTC. This rearrangement joins TRBV5-1 to TRBJ2-7; 14 positions agree with TRBD2. The junction had 10 bases not matched to a gene; V was cut back by 4 bases and J by 1 base. This CDR3 has 18 amino acids. CDR1 and CDR2 (germline): SGHRS, YFSETQ.

In DNA, the CDR3 is TGCAGCGTTGAACTTGGGGAGGTATACAATGAGCAGTTCTTC. Its translation is CSVELGEVYNEQFF. The rearrangement uses TRBV29-1 and TRBJ2-1; D perhaps matches TRBD2 (6 bases). V gave up 2 bases and J gave up 4 bases, with 12 bases separating them. Germline values: CDR1 SQVTM, CDR2 ANQGSEA. This CDR3 spans 14 amino acids.

This clone was observed a handful of times. CDR3 bases: TGTGCCACCAGCAGATACGGACTAGACGACAATGAGCAGTTCTTC. It specifies CATSRYGLDDNEQFF. V is TRBV15 and J is TRBJ2-1; TRBD2 aligns across 7 bases. The CDR3 is made up of 15 amino acids. The germline gives CDR1 LNHNV, CDR2 YYDKDF (reference sequence). V was pared by 2 bases and J by 5 bases, with 6 bases of the junction left unmatched.

The genes are TRBV5-1 and TRBJ2-3, with 7 nucleotides matching TRBD2. This CDR3 comprises 15 residues. Germline values: CDR1 SGHRS, CDR2 YFSETQ. Trimming at V came to 2 bases and at J to 1 base, leaving 4 bases not matched to a gene. CDR3 sequence reads: CASSFRGEGTDTQYF. The CDR3 DNA sequence: TGCGCCAGCAGCTTTCGGGGGGAAGGCACAGATACGCAGTATTTT. Together with reference TRBV5-1 and TRBJ2-3, the CDR3 gives the full variable domain: KAGVTQTPRYLIKTRGQQVTLSCSPISGHRSVSWYQQTPGQGLQFLFEYFSETQRNKGNFPGRFSGRQFSNSRSEMNVSTLELGDSALYLCASSFRGEGTDTQYFGPGTRLTVL.

V is TRBV30 and J is TRBJ2-5, with 8 bases aligning to TRBD1. V dropped 7 bases and J dropped 0; count of bases not matched to a gene: 7. Germline values: CDR1 GTSNPN, CDR2 SVGIG (reference sequence). The CDR3 spans 14 residues. CDR3 in DNA: TGTGCCTCTACCCGGGACAGGTACCAAGAGACCCAGTACTTC. Translated: CASTRDRYQETQYF.

This clone appeared a single time. The chain carries TRBV5-1 and TRBJ2-6, with D perhaps TRBD2 (5 bases). This CDR3 is 15 amino acids long. Per the germline V gene, CDR1 is SGHRS and CDR2 is YFSETQ. Trimming pared 0 bases from V and 4 bases from J, leaving 8 bases between. Written as DNA, the CDR3 is TGCGCCAGCAGCTTGGAGGGAGTGGGGGCCAACGTCCTGACTTTC. This codes for CASSLEGVGANVLTF.

The chain links TRBV18 to TRBJ2-6; TRBD1 aligns across 9 bases. Germline values: CDR1 KGHSH, CDR2 LQKENI. There are 17 residues in the CDR3. The ends lost 3 bases at V and 1 base at J; junction bases unmatched: 4. The CDR3 sequence: CASSPGTGTSGANVLTF. In DNA, the CDR3 is TGTGCCAGCTCACCCGGGACAGGGACGTCTGGGGCCAACGTCCTGACTTTC.

The rearrangement links TRBV6-1 to TRBJ2-7; D is undetermined. Germline loops: CDR1 MNHNS, CDR2 SASEGT. The CDR3 runs to 11 residues. With 4 bases removed from V and 0 bases from J, the gap between germline ends came to 1 base. The CDR3 sequence is CASSVSYEQYF. As DNA, the CDR3 is TGTGCCAGCAGTGTCTCCTACGAGCAGTACTTC.

The CDR3 bases are TGTGCCAGCAGCTCCGGGACAGGGGTTACCGGGGAGCTGTTTTTT. It is translated as CASSSGTGVTGELFF. The gene calls are TRBV7-3 and TRBJ2-2, with 10 bases lining up with TRBD1. The CDR3 runs to 15 residues. The trim removed 4 bases at V and 5 bases at J, leaving 4 bases unmatched. CDR1 is SGHTA and CDR2 is FQGTGA in the germline V gene.

This clone was detected only a few times. The chain joins TRBV14 to TRBJ2-4, with a weak D call TRBD2 (5 bases). V was cut by 1 base and J by 0 bases, with 13 bases left in between. CDR1 and CDR2 (germline): SGHDN, FVKESK. This CDR3 is built from 17 residues. The DNA for the CDR3 is TGTGCCAGCAGCCAAGTGGGGTCGGGAACAGCCAAAAACATTCAGTACTTC. Protein sequence: CASSQVGSGTAKNIQYF.

With regard to this clone: The junction shows a germline mismatch at one end, possibly a read error. The genes are TRBV6-5 and TRBJ2-4; 9 bases are a match to TRBD2. Germline loops: CDR1 MNHEY, CDR2 SVGAGI. This CDR3 has 13 residues. This chain's CDR3 is CASSYQTSGLRVF. The CDR3 DNA reads as TGTGCCAGCAGTTACCAGACTAGCGGCCTCCGAGTGTTC.

The chain joins TRBV13 to TRBJ1-1; D gene unclear. Trimming took 2 bases from V and 11 from J, leaving 12 bases between them. The germline CDR1 and CDR2 sequences are PRHDT and FYEKMQ (reference sequence). The CDR3 totals 12 residues. Here the CDR3 reads CASSLRTVHAFF. CDR3 DNA sequence: TGTGCCAGCAGCTTACGAACGGTCCACGCTTTCTTT.

This clone was counted only a few times. CDR3 region: CSEGGRYEQYF. The CDR3 DNA reads TGCAGCGAGGGGGGGCGGTACGAGCAGTACTTC. The gene calls are TRBV29-1 and TRBJ2-7, with a weak D call TRBD2 (7 bases). Trimming took 7 bases from V and 4 from J, leaving 11 bases between them. The CDR3 is 11 residues long. From germline, CDR1 is SQVTM and CDR2 ANQGSEA.

The genes are TRBV13 and TRBJ2-1, with TRBD1 matching 9 bases. CDR3 length: 14 amino acids. The junction had 11 bases not matched to a gene; V was cut back by 2 bases and J by 15 bases. Germline V gene sequence: CDR1 PRHDT, CDR2 FYEKMQ (reference sequence). Here the CDR3 reads CASSLSNPGQGLFF. DNA for the CDR3: TGTGCCAGCAGCTTATCGAACCCGGGACAGGGATTGTTCTTC.

The chain is built from TRBV28 and TRBJ2-3; D is perhaps TRBD1 (6 bases). The CDR3 consists of 13 residues. The V gene lost 6 bases and the J gene lost 3 bases, with 10 bases spanning the gap. Germline lookup yields CDR1 MDHEN and CDR2 SYDVKM. Here the CDR3 reads CASRTQGTDTQYF. The CDR3 region has the DNA TGTGCCAGCAGAACCCAGGGGACAGATACGCAGTATTTT.

The chain combines TRBV5-4 with TRBJ2-1; 9 bases are a match to TRBD1. CDR1 is SGHNT and CDR2 is YYREEE in the germline V gene (reference sequence). J gave up 3 bases and V 4 bases, and 5 bases lay outside the gene matches. The CDR3 extends over 15 amino acids. The CDR3 DNA follows: TGTGCCAGCAGCCTCGACAGGGGGAACTACAATGAGCAGTTCTTC. It codes for CASSLDRGNYNEQFF.

This chain links TRBV7-3 with TRBJ2-1, with 8 bases that match TRBD1. V was clipped by 2 bases and J by 1 base; unmatched bases: 1. The CDR3 runs 15 residues. Looked up from germline, CDR1 is SGHTA and CDR2 is FQGTGA. For the CDR3, the DNA is TGTGCCAGCAGCTTAGACAGGGGTTCCTACAATGAGCAGTTCTTC. Amino acids: CASSLDRGSYNEQFF. The whole variable domain, remainder taken from reference TRBV7-3 and TRBJ2-1, is GAGVSQTPSNKVTEKGKYVELRCDPISGHTALYWYRQSLGQGPEFLIYFQGTGAADDSGLPNDRFFAVRPEGSVSTLKIQRTERGDSAVYLCASSLDRGSYNEQFFGPGTRLTVL.

The rearrangement joins TRBV9 to TRBJ2-4; possibly TRBD1 for D (6 bases). CDR3 length: 16 residues. The germline gives CDR1 SGDLS, CDR2 YYNGEE. Trimming left V 0 bases short and J 3 bases short, with 13 bases between. The CDR3 nucleotides are TGTGCCAGCAGCGTAGGGGTGGAAGGGGGCAAAAACATTCAGTACTTC. Residues: CASSVGVEGGKNIQYF.

This rearrangement joins TRBV5-6 to TRBJ2-1, with 8 nucleotides matching TRBD2. Per the germline V gene, CDR1 is SGHDT and CDR2 is YYEEEE. The CDR3 is 16 amino acids. V was clipped by 0 bases and J by 7 bases; unmatched bases: 9. This CDR3 reads CASSLVSGSIGNEQFF. The CDR3 DNA sequence: TGTGCCAGCAGCTTGGTAAGCGGGAGTATTGGAAATGAGCAGTTCTTC.

The chain has TRBV5-1 and TRBJ2-1, with D hard to call. Between the trimmed V and J ends, which lost 0 bases and 1 base, there was a span of 20 bases. This CDR3 has 19 amino acids. CDR1 and CDR2 from the germline V gene are SGHRS and YFSETQ. CDR3 region: CASSLVLALGKVSYNEQFF. CDR3 nucleotides: TGCGCCAGCAGCTTGGTCCTCGCTCTAGGGAAAGTATCCTACAATGAGCAGTTCTTC.

This clone has more than one count but fewer than ten. J is TRBJ2-3 and V is TRBV18, with 11 bases identical to TRBD2. V dropped 3 bases and J dropped 7; count of bases not matched to a gene: 6. Germline-derived CDR1 and CDR2 are KGHSH and LQKENI. The CDR3 runs 15 residues. CDR3 nucleotides: TGTGCCAGCTCACCCACTAGCGGGAGTTCATATACGCAGTATTTT. This translates into CASSPTSGSSYTQYF.

This sequence joins TRBV28 and TRBJ2-7; 8 nucleotides align to TRBD2. In germline, CDR1 is MDHEN, CDR2 SYDVKM. The V segment lost 3 bases and the J segment 6 bases; nucleotides outside the gene matches: 7. The CDR3 sequence is 14 residues long. The CDR3 region has the DNA TGTGCCAGCAGTTTCAGCGGGAGTTGGGGCGAGCAGTACTTC. Its protein is CASSFSGSWGEQYF.

This clone occurred a few times. The chain joins TRBV29-1 to TRBJ2-3, with 9 bases lining up with TRBD1. Trimming removed 7 bases from V and 1 base from J; junction bases left unmatched: 9. The germline V gene has CDR1 SQVTM and CDR2 ANQGSEA. The CDR3 length is 15 residues. CDR3 nucleotide sequence: TGCAGCGCCCCCGGCCGGGACAGGGGCACAGATACGCAGTATTTT. This encodes CSAPGRDRGTDTQYF.

The chain joins TRBV6-5 to TRBJ2-1, with D unresolved. Germline V CDR1 and CDR2: MNHEY, SVGAGI. Between the trimmed V and J ends, which lost 7 bases and 1 base, there was a span of 8 bases. The CDR3 loop spans 13 amino acids. The CDR3 coding sequence is TGTGCCAGCATCGGTAGTTCCTACAATGAGCAGTTCTTC. Translation gives CASIGSSYNEQFF.

This chain joins TRBV6-1 and TRBJ1-5; no definite D call. CDR1 is MNHNS and CDR2 is SASEGT in the germline V gene. The V end lost 2 bases, the J end lost 0 bases, and 8 bases lay between the germline ends. This CDR3 spans 15 amino acids. The CDR3 is CASSEFGNSNQPQHF. The CDR3, as DNA: TGTGCCAGCAGTGAATTTGGGAATAGCAATCAGCCCCAGCATTTT.

This clone was seen only a few times. V and J are TRBV7-9 and TRBJ2-7, with D unclear. The CDR3 extends over 15 amino acids. V was shortened by 4 bases and J by 2 bases, with 15 bases between the two germline ends. CDR1 and CDR2 from the germline V gene are SEHNR and FQNEAQ (reference sequence). In nucleotides, the CDR3 is TGTGCCAGCAGCTCAGACATGTTCGCACCCTACGAGCAGTACTTC. Translated: CASSSDMFAPYEQYF.